The 23 T cell receptor beta chains reported below all come from one sample, sequenced in a study of blood T cells in healthy people across ages. A J-beta primer mix and a sample-barcoded 5' primer were used in a second PCR of about 6 to 12 cycles. Each CDR3 protein gets one entry after TCRdb re-called the 5' RACE reads with MiXCR. The repertoire consists of more than 1,000,000 distinct CDR3 sequences, with 20% to 25% occurring once and the leading ten covering 0.75%. The same sample was also used in a study of T cells of mothers and their children.

The sample comprised blood. The source is a girl aged 2 to 9 in good health.

The V gene is TRBV12-3 or TRBV12-4, the J gene TRBJ1-1; 8 bases are a match to TRBD1. Trimming cost V 8 bases and J 4 bases; bases outside gene matches: 3. CDR3 size: 12 residues. The CDR3 region is CASVQGGTEAFF. The CDR3 region has the DNA TGTGCCAGCGTACAGGGGGGCACTGAAGCTTTCTTT.

The CDR3 protein is CASSLGGTADNEQFF. The CDR3 nucleotides are TGTGCCAGCAGCTTAGGAGGGACGGCAGACAATGAGCAGTTCTTC. This rearrangement joins TRBV7-9 to TRBJ2-1, with D perhaps matching TRBD1 or TRBD2 (5 bases each). The CDR3 consists of 15 residues. In germline, CDR1 is SEHNR, CDR2 FQNEAQ (reference sequence). The V end was cut by 1 base, the J end by 5 bases, with 12 bases between.

The chain is built from TRBV7-9 and TRBJ1-1, with no clear D. Germline loops: CDR1 SEHNR, CDR2 FQNEAQ (reference sequence). The ends were cut back, 1 base at V and 6 bases at J, with 9 bases in the middle. This CDR3 has 13 amino acids. The CDR3 region is CASSLVGQSEAFF. The CDR3 DNA follows: TGTGCCAGCAGCTTAGTTGGGCAGTCTGAAGCTTTCTTT.

This clonotype was seen at least ten times. This chain connects TRBV15 to TRBJ2-5; D remains ambiguous. Germline CDR1 is LNHNV and CDR2 is YYDKDF (reference sequence). V was cut by 5 bases and J by 1 base, with 11 bases left in between. CDR3 size: 14 residues. In DNA, the CDR3 is TGTGCCACCAGCGATAGAGGACGCCAAGAGACCCAGTACTTC. Translation gives CATSDRGRQETQYF.

This clonotype was recorded a few times. This chain links TRBV29-1 with TRBJ1-1; 8 bases match TRBD1. The CDR3 runs 12 residues. The germline gives CDR1 SQVTM, CDR2 ANQGSEA. V dropped 7 bases and J dropped 3; count of bases not matched to a gene: 4. The CDR3 loop reads CSAQTGDTEAFF. The CDR3 nucleotides read TGCAGCGCCCAGACAGGGGACACTGAAGCTTTCTTT.

V is TRBV5-4 and J is TRBJ2-4, with a tentative D call TRBD1 (6 bases). Germline values: CDR1 SGHNT, CDR2 YYREEE (reference sequence). Trimming left V 2 bases short and J 0 bases short, with 12 bases between. The CDR3 spans 16 residues. The CDR3 here is CASSFWDNLAKNIQYF. The CDR3 DNA reads TGTGCCAGCAGCTTTTGGGACAACCTAGCCAAAAACATTCAGTACTTC.

The chain uses TRBV29-1 and TRBJ2-5; D is uncertain. Matching the DNA end better, TRBJ2-7 makes the J call doubtful. From germline, CDR1 is SQVTM and CDR2 ANQGSEA. This CDR3 has 14 amino acids. The CDR3 region is CSVARQPFSYEQYF. The CDR3 DNA is TGCAGCGTTGCACGGCAACCGTTCTCCTACGAGCAGTACTTC.

There are a few counts of this clonotype. The V gene is TRBV28, the J gene TRBJ1-2; D not resolved. Germline values: CDR1 MDHEN, CDR2 SYDVKM. This CDR3 spans 13 amino acids. V lost 4 bases and J lost 6, with 12 bases in between. The DNA for the CDR3 is TGTGCCAGCAGTTCATATGGAAAAAATGGCTACACCTTC. Protein product: CASSSYGKNGYTF.

This clonotype was observed a handful of times. DNA for the CDR3: TGTGCCAGCAGCTTACAACATTGGGGACAGGGGATCACCGGGGAGCTGTTTTTT. Protein product: CASSLQHWGQGITGELFF. The chain carries TRBV7-8 and TRBJ2-2; 10 bases align to TRBD1. V trimming: 2 bases; J trimming: 4 bases; junction bases outside the gene matches: 10. Germline loops: CDR1 SGHVS, CDR2 FQNEAQ. The length of the CDR3 is 18 residues.

This clonotype was observed a handful of times. V usage is TRBV19 and J usage is TRBJ2-7; possible D gene TRBD2, 5 bases. Trimming stripped 3 bases from V and 2 bases from J, with 11 bases between. CDR1 and CDR2 from the germline V gene are LNHDA and SQIVND (reference sequence). This CDR3 region has 14 residues. CDR3 loop: CASSIGAETYEQYF. The CDR3 DNA sequence: TGTGCCAGTAGTATCGGAGCGGAGACCTACGAGCAGTACTTC.

The CDR3 here is CASSQEDRPNTEAFF. The DNA of the CDR3 is TGCGCCAGCAGCCAAGAGGACAGGCCGAACACTGAAGCTTTCTTT. This chain joins TRBV4-1 and TRBJ1-1; TRBD1 matches 7 bases. V shed 0 bases, J shed 1 base, and the junction held 2 bases outside the gene matches. Looked up from germline, CDR1 is MGHRA and CDR2 is YSYEKL. The CDR3 runs to 15 residues.

The chain is built from TRBV29-1 and TRBJ1-2; D not certain. With 7 bases removed from V and 7 bases from J, the gap between germline ends came to 19 bases. The CDR3 extends over 13 amino acids. The germline gives CDR1 SQVTM, CDR2 ANQGSEA. The CDR3 DNA is TGCAGCGCTCTACCTGACGTGGCTCCTGGCTACACCTTC. It yields the protein CSALPDVAPGYTF.

This clonotype was counted only a few times. The chain couples TRBV4-2 to TRBJ1-2, with 12 nucleotides matching TRBD1. CDR1 is LGHNA, CDR2 YNFKEQ, per germline. V trimming: 7 bases; J trimming: 5 bases; junction bases outside the gene matches: 14. The CDR3 consists of 17 residues. CDR3 sequence reads: CASTPSPGQGATYGYTF. CDR3 coding DNA: TGTGCCAGCACCCCGTCACCGGGACAGGGGGCGACTTATGGCTACACCTTC.

This clonotype was seen at least ten times. The gene calls are TRBV7-2 and TRBJ2-5; D perhaps matches TRBD2 (6 bases). Judging by the DNA end, TRBJ2-1 fits better; the J call may be wrong. Germline V gene sequence: CDR1 SGHTA, CDR2 FQGNSA. The CDR3 runs to 13 residues. The CDR3 DNA sequence: TGTGCCAGCAGCTTAGGGGGGGATGATGAGCAGTTCTTC. Residues: CASSLGGDDEQFF.

The table lists this clonotype with a few counts. The CDR3 loop reads CASSSVDGYGYTF. The CDR3 nucleotides read TGTGCCAGCAGTTCCGTCGACGGATATGGCTACACCTTC. The chain joins TRBV7-3 to TRBJ1-2; D call uncertain. CDR1 is SGHTA and CDR2 is FQGTGA in the germline V gene. V lost 6 bases and J lost 5, with 13 bases in between. CDR3 length: 13 amino acids.

This clonotype was recorded many times. The chain combines TRBV29-1 with TRBJ2-3; the match to TRBD2 covers 8 bases. V shed 4 bases, J shed 1 base, and the junction held 1 base outside the gene matches. Germline V CDR1 and CDR2: SQVTM, ANQGSEA. The CDR3 length is 13 residues. DNA for the CDR3: TGCAGCGTTGCGGGAGGGGGCACAGATACGCAGTATTTT. This gives the protein CSVAGGGTDTQYF.

This clonotype was recorded a few times. This may come from a read error, since a much larger clone is one base off. The chain carries TRBV11-2 and TRBJ2-5; 8 bases line up with TRBD2. In germline, CDR1 is SGHAT, CDR2 FQNNGV. There are 18 residues in the CDR3. The chain's CDR3 is CASSLDGDSSGDPYEQCF. The CDR3, as DNA: TGTGCCAGCAGCTTAGATGGCGATAGTAGCGGGGACCCCTACGAGCAGTGCTTC. Full variable domain (remainder filled in from reference TRBV11-2 and TRBJ2-5): EAGVAQSPRYKIIEKRQSVAFWCNPISGHATLYWYQQILGQGPKLLIQFQNNGVVDDSQLPKDRFSAERLKGVDSTLKIQPAKLEDSAVYLCASSLDGDSSGDPYEQCFGPGTRLLVL.

The chain combines TRBV7-6 with TRBJ2-2; a weak D match, TRBD1 (5 bases). Trimming took 5 bases from V and 7 from J, leaving 17 bases between them. Germline CDR1 is SGHVS and CDR2 is FNYEAQ. The CDR3 is 15 amino acids. This chain's CDR3 is CASSPQTDIVGELFF. The CDR3, as DNA: TGTGCCAGCAGCCCCCAAACGGACATTGTCGGGGAGCTGTTTTTT.

The rearrangement joins TRBV7-9 to TRBJ2-5, with D possibly TRBD2 on 7 matching bases. With 5 bases removed from V and 7 bases from J, the gap between germline ends came to 17 bases. The CDR3 sequence is 14 residues long. Germline CDR1 reads SEHNR; CDR2 reads FQNEAQ (reference sequence). CDR3: CASSPSSGGGTQYF. The CDR3 coding sequence is TGTGCCAGCAGCCCAAGTTCGGGGGGCGGGACCCAGTACTTC.

CDR3 sequence (DNA): TGTGCCAGCAGTCCACCAAATAAGGAGAATGAGCAGTTCTTC. Residues: CASSPPNKENEQFF. The chain couples TRBV6-2 or TRBV6-3 to TRBJ2-1; no reliable D call. With 5 bases removed from V and 7 bases from J, the gap between germline ends came to 15 bases. The germline V gene encodes CDR1 MNHEY and CDR2 SVGEGT. This CDR3 contains 14 residues.

This clonotype was observed a few times. The J gene is TRBJ2-7, the V gene TRBV28; D might be TRBD1 or TRBD2, each matching 5 bases. Germline CDR1 MDHEN, CDR2 SYDVKM. V lost 7 bases, J lost 5 bases, and 15 bases lay in between. The CDR3 covers 13 residues. CDR3 nucleotides: TGTGCCAGCACGGGGCAGATAGGCCACGAGCAGTACTTC. This gives the protein CASTGQIGHEQYF.

The rearrangement links TRBV7-9 to TRBJ2-7; possible D gene TRBD1, 5 bases. The V end lost 5 bases, the J end lost 3 bases, and 11 bases lay between the germline ends. The CDR3 loop spans 13 amino acids. Germline CDR1 is SEHNR and CDR2 is FQNEAQ (reference sequence). The CDR3 DNA reads as TGTGCCAGCAGCGCCCTGACAGTCTACGAGCAGTACTTC. Translating gives CASSALTVYEQYF.

This chain links TRBV6-1 with TRBJ2-3; TRBD1 might be the D (6 bases). The length of the CDR3 is 16 residues. In germline, CDR1 is MNHNS, CDR2 SASEGT. V gave up 5 bases and J gave up 2 bases, with 17 bases separating them. This CDR3 is CASSPFGDTPTDTQYF. CDR3 coding DNA: TGTGCCAGCAGTCCCTTCGGGGACACTCCCACAGATACGCAGTATTTT.